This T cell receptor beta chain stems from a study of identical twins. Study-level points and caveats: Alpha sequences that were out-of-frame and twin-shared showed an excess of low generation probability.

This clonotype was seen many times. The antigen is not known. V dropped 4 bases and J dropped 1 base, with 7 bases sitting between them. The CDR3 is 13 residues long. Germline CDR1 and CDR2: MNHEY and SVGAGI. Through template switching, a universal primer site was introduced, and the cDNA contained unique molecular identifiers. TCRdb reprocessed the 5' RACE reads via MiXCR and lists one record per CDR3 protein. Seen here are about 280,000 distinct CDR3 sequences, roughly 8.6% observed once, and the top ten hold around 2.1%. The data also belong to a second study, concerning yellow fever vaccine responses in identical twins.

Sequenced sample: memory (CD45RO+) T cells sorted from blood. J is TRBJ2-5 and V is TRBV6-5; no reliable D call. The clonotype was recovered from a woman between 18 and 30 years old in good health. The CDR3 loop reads CASSWNSQETQYF. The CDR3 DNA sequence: TGTGCCAGCAGTTGGAACAGCCAAGAGACCCAGTACTTC.